This T cell receptor (beta chain) was sequenced for a study of CD8+CD57+ T cells in acquired aplastic anemia (dated by TCRdb to 2017 to 2018). Regarding the study in general: Extracted DNA from sorted CD4+ and CD8+ cells averaged around 3.4 ug, ranging from roughly 0.19 to 27.4 ug. An average of about 10 million reads for CD4+ cells and roughly 11 million reads for CD8+ cells was obtained from healthy donor samples.

Results the study describes overall, beyond this receptor: CD8+ Simpson's diversity did not differ significantly between patients and healthy controls (P=0.060). About 30 CD8+ CDR3 sequences were found to be shared between patients and controls, but these sequences appeared to be highly expressed in patients and within the immunodominant clones of the patients.

Genomic DNA served as template for TCR beta VDJ combination and CDR3 sequence profiling. An Illumina HiSeq 2000 was the platform used for TCR repertoire sequencing. The paper's data handling went like this. Repertoire assessment relied on Simpson's diversity index, CDR3 size and DJ length profiles, and TRBV/TRBJ rearrangement plots. The immunodominant clone was defined as the most abundant DNA sequence in deep sequencing data. CDR3 amino acid sequences were checked for sharing across subjects and were also compared against the VDJdb database and published repertoires. TCRdb reanalyzed the raw reads on its own, using fastp at Q25 for trimming and MiXCR for clone calling, and kept in-frame beta chains. Duplicate CDR3 protein sequences are folded into a single record with the most common DNA and genes. The V and J calls were determined by TCRdb, not by the authors. Counted in this sample were 400,000 to 450,000 distinct CDR3 sequences; 65% to 80% of them appeared once. The top ten constitute under 5% of the sample.

In this sample, this clonotype turned up many times. Its recognized antigen is unknown. Base qualities are not provided; no much larger clone lies one nucleotide away. TCR repertoires of sorted CD4+ and CD8+ blood T cells from severe aplastic anemia patients and healthy subjects were deep-sequenced in the study. Ficoll-Paque density gradient centrifugation was used to isolate peripheral blood mononuclear cells. Before DNA was extracted, CD4+ and CD8+ T cells were sorted using either FACS or magnetic beads. The germline V gene (reference sequence) specifies LGHDT as CDR1 and YNNKEL as CDR2. V loses 2 bases, J loses 4 bases, and the germline ends lie 9 bases apart. The CDR3 runs 14 residues from the cysteine to the phenylalanine. Only the CDR3 DNA is retained, 42 bases long and in frame from the first base.

The chain joins TRBV3-1 to TRBJ1-3; no D gene is confidently identified. The specimen was sorted CD4+, CD8+, or CD8+CD57+ T cells (not recorded which) from PBMCs. This clonotype was sampled from a human donor in good health, serving as a control. The nucleotide sequence is given as TGTGCCAGCAGCCAACATCAGTCAGGAAACACCATATATTTT. Its protein product is CASSQHQSGNTIYF. Extended through the reference TRBV3-1 and TRBJ1-3 proteins, this CDR3 yields the full variable domain: DTAVSQTPKYLVTQMGNDKSIKCEQNLGHDTMYWYKQDSKKFLKIMFSYNNKELIINETVPNRFSPKSPDKAHLNLHINSLELGDSAVYFCASSQHQSGNTIYFGEGSWLTVV.